This entry concerns a single TCR beta chain. The antigen remains unidentified. The data belong to a study of shared clonotypes between healthy human individuals. Broader study findings: Specimens sampled were limited to blood, with tissue repertoires likely differing.

Sequenced by immunoSEQ multiplex PCR; TCRdb stores in-frame clones only, minus some. The sample records about 2.3 million clones, around 93% being singletons. Germline assignment: CDR1 SGHNT and CDR2 YYREEE (reference sequence). J lost 6 bases, V lost 1 base, and 9 bases had no gene match. CDR3 length: 16 amino acids. The rearrangement links TRBV5-4 to TRBJ2-3, with 9 bases aligning to TRBD2. The sample taken for sequencing was naive CD4+ T cells from PBMCs. Described subset: CD45RA+ positively selected. This TCR derives from a man younger than 35 in good health. Some clones in this sample may be carry-over from other donors' samples. The CDR3 protein is CASSLRGGRALDTQYF. Here the CDR3 DNA reads TGTGCCAGCAGCTTGAGGGGCGGGAGGGCCTTGGATACGCAGTATTTT. The full variable domain, with the rest looked up from reference TRBV5-4 and TRBJ2-3, is ETGVTQSPTHLIKTRGQQVTLRCSSQSGHNTVSWYQQALGQGPQFIFQYYREEENGRGNFPPRFSGLQFPNYSSELNVNALELDDSALYLCASSLRGGRALDTQYFGPGTRLTVL.